These T cell receptor beta chains were read from a single sample in a study of blood T cell repertoires in COVID-19. Measured with immunoSEQ multiplex PCR; TCRdb has only the in-frame clones, and not every one. The sample shows fewer than 80,000 clones, 87% of them seen only once. Sequencing input: peripheral blood. Receptor source: a man aged 25-45 years with acute or convalescent COVID-19. CDR3s include the opening cysteine and the closing phenylalanine or tryptophan. A D gene is named only where the DNA matches it firmly. Expanded clones are given a class, and other clones once, few, many or no size at all.

d_call | clone_size | j_call | v_call | cdr3_nt | cdr3_aa
TRBD1 | NA | TRBJ2-7 | TRBV27 | TGTGCCAGCAGGGGACAGGGGGCCTACGAGCAGTACTTC | CASRGQGAYEQYF
TRBD2 | NA | TRBJ2-1 | TRBV19 | TGTGCCAGTAGTATACAGGCCCATCGACCACTAGCGGGAGGTACAAAGCAGTTCTTC | CASSIQAHRPLAGGTKQFF
TRBD1 | once | TRBJ1-1 | TRBV2 | TGTGCCGGAAGAGCAGGGGGAACTGAAGCTTTCTTT | CAGRAGGTEAFF
TRBD1 | NA | TRBJ1-4 | TRBV7-9 | TGTGCCAGCAGCTTACGACAGGGCGAAAAACTGTTTTTT | CASSLRQGEKLFF
NA | NA | TRBJ2-2 | TRBV18 | TGTGCCAGCTCACCACTCGTAGAGACCGGGGAGCTGTTTTTT | CASSPLVETGELFF
NA | NA | TRBJ2-2 | TRBV11-3 | TGTGCCAGCAGCTTGAGCTTGGTCACCGGGGAGCTGTTTTTT | CASSLSLVTGELFF
TRBD2 | few | TRBJ2-2 | TRBV28 | TGTGCCAGCAGTTTAGAGGGAGGGATAACCGGGGAGCTGTTTTTT | CASSLEGGITGELFF
NA | NA | TRBJ2-7 | TRBV3-1/TRBV3-2 | TGTGCCAGCAGCCATGAGTCGGGCTACGAGCAGTACTTC | CASSHESGYEQYF
TRBD1 | NA | TRBJ2-3 | TRBV9 | TGTGCCAGCAGCACTACAGGGGGCGCGCCAGATACGCAGTATTTT | CASSTTGGAPDTQYF
NA | NA | TRBJ2-3 | TRBV28 | TGTGCCAGCAGTCCTTACAGGGGGGGGAGCACAGATACGCAGTATTTT | CASSPYRGGSTDTQYF
NA | NA | TRBJ1-2 | TRBV28 | TGTGCCAGCAGCTGGACAGCTCCCCTCAGGGGTGGCTACACCTTC | CASSWTAPLRGGYTF
TRBD1 | NA | TRBJ2-1 | TRBV30 | TGTGCCTGGAGGGGGACAGGGCCATACAATGAGCAGTTCTTC | CAWRGTGPYNEQFF
NA | NA | TRBJ2-5 | TRBV14 | TGTGCCAGCAGCCAAGTTACGGGGACCCAGTACTTC | CASSQVTGTQYF
TRBD1 | NA | TRBJ1-1 | TRBV15 | TGTGCCACCAGCGTTCCCGGGACAGGGCTCTCCGAAGCTTTCTTT | CATSVPGTGLSEAFF
TRBD1 | NA | TRBJ2-2 | TRBV29-1 | TGCAGCGCCAGGGACAGGGATCGAGCCGGGGAGCTGTTTTTT | CSARDRDRAGELFF
NA | NA | TRBJ2-7 | TRBV5-1 | TGCGCCAGCAGCGGGTTTCAGGGTAACGACGAGCAGTACTTC | CASSGFQGNDEQYF
NA | NA | TRBJ2-7 | TRBV10-1 | TGCGCCAGCAGTGGCGGTGGGGCAGGGGATCACGAGCAGTACTTC | CASSGGGAGDHEQYF
NA | NA | TRBJ1-1 | TRBV6-1 | TGTGCCAGCAGTGAATTCTACACTGAAGCTTTCTTT | CASSEFYTEAFF
TRBD2 | NA | TRBJ2-2 | TRBV24-1 | TGTGCCACCCGGACTAGCGGGATTCCAGGCGGGGAGCTGTTTTTT | CATRTSGIPGGELFF
TRBD2 | NA | TRBJ2-1 | TRBV18 | TGTGCCAGCTCACAGCTAGCGGGGCACAATGAGCAGTTCTTC | CASSQLAGHNEQFF
TRBD1 | NA | TRBJ1-3 | TRBV23-1 | TGCGCCAGCCTGAGCCATAGAGGGCAGGGGGCTGGAAACACCATATATTTT | CASLSHRGQGAGNTIYF
TRBD2 | NA | TRBJ2-2 | TRBV5-1 | TGCGCCAGCAGCTCGGGACTAGCGGGAGTGACGTCCACCGGGGAGCTGTTTTTT | CASSSGLAGVTSTGELFF
NA | NA | TRBJ2-7 | TRBV9 | TGTGCCAGCAGCGTAACAGGGGTGGGGGGTTTCTACGAGCAGTACTTC | CASSVTGVGGFYEQYF
NA | NA | TRBJ1-1 | TRBV6-6 | TGTGCCAGCAGATACGGAAGCAGGGTTGACACTGAAGCTTTCTTT | CASRYGSRVDTEAFF
TRBD1 | NA | TRBJ1-5 | TRBV19 | TGTGCCAGTGCAGGGGGTGTCCATCAGCCCCAGCATTTT | CASAGGVHQPQHF
NA | few | TRBJ2-2 | TRBV4-3 | TGCGCCAGCAGCCAAGACCGGGGAGTAAAGTCCGCCGGGGAGCTGTTTTTT | CASSQDRGVKSAGELFF
TRBD2 | NA | TRBJ2-1 | TRBV15 | TGTGCCACCAGCAGTTCAACGGGTAGCGGGAGTAATGAGCAGTTCTTC | CATSSSTGSGSNEQFF
NA | NA | TRBJ1-2 | TRBV5-5 | TGTGCCAGCAGCTTGGACAGGGATGGCTACACCTTC | CASSLDRDGYTF
NA | NA | TRBJ2-6 | TRBV6-4 | TGTGCCAGCAGTGACTCGGGGGGGCTCGGGGCCAACGTCCTGACTTTC | CASSDSGGLGANVLTF
TRBD1 | NA | TRBJ2-7 | TRBV5-1 | TGCGCCAGCAGCGCCCAAAGGACAGGGACCTATGAGCAGTACTTC | CASSAQRTGTYEQYF
NA | NA | TRBJ2-2 | TRBV10-1 | TGCGCCAGCAGTGATGGGGGGACGAACACCGGGGAGCTGTTTTTT | CASSDGGTNTGELFF
NA | NA | TRBJ1-2 | TRBV9 | TGTGCCAGCAGCCTCCATGGGGGGTTCGACTACACCTTC | CASSLHGGFDYTF
NA | NA | TRBJ2-7 | TRBV9 | TGTGCCAGCAGCGTAGGGAGCAATGATGTCTACGAGCAGTACTTC | CASSVGSNDVYEQYF
NA | NA | TRBJ1-2 | TRBV28 | TGTGCCAGCAGTTTAGCAGGCGATAACTATGGCTACACCTTC | CASSLAGDNYGYTF
NA | NA | TRBJ2-3 | TRBV14 | TGTGCCAGCAGCCAAGTCGACGGGAGCACAGATACGCAGTATTTT | CASSQVDGSTDTQYF
NA | NA | TRBJ1-5 | TRBV10-1 | TGCGCCAGCAGGGGGAGGGCTAGCAATCAGCCCCAGCATTTT | CASRGRASNQPQHF
TRBD2 | NA | TRBJ2-1 | TRBV7-6 | TGTGCCAGCAGCTTAGGGGGTGGACTAGCGGGAGGGCCGGGAAATGAGCAGTTCTTC | CASSLGGGLAGGPGNEQFF
NA | NA | TRBJ2-5 | TRBV7-9 | TGTGCCAGCAGCGGGGAGTTGAAGACCCAGTACTTC | CASSGELKTQYF
TRBD2 | NA | TRBJ2-1 | TRBV6-5 | TGTGCCAGCAGTTACTCGGGGCTAGCGGGCGCCAATGAGCAGTTCTTC | CASSYSGLAGANEQFF
NA | few | TRBJ2-3 | TRBV12-3/TRBV12-4 | TGTGCCAGCAGTTTTTCAGGGGCGACGCAGTATTTT | CASSFSGATQYF
TRBD2 | NA | TRBJ2-1 | TRBV11-2 | TGTGCCAGCAGCTTTAGCGGGAGTGAGCAGTTCTTC | CASSFSGSEQFF
TRBD1 | few | TRBJ2-5 | TRBV7-6 | TGTGCCAGCAGCTTAAATTGGGCAGGGGGCTCCAGGGAGACCCAGTACTTC | CASSLNWAGGSRETQYF
TRBD1 | NA | TRBJ1-1 | TRBV7-9 | TGTGCCAGCAGCTTAGAGACAGGGTTAGCTTTCTTT | CASSLETGLAFF